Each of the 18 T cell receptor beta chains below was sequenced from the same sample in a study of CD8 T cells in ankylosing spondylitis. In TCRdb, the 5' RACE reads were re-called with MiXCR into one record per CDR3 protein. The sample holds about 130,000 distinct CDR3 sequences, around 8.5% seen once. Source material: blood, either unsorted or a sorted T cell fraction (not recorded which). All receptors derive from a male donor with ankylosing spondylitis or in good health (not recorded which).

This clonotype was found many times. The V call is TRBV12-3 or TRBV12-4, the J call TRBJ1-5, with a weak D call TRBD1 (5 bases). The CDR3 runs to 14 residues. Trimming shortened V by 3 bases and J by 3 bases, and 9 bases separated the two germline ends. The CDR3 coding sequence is TGTGCCAGCAGTTTCACAGGATACAATCAGCCCCAGCATTTT. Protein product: CASSFTGYNQPQHF.

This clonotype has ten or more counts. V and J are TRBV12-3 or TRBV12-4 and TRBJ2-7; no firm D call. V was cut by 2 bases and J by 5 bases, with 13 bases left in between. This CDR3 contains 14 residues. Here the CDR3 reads CASSLRRPQDEQYF. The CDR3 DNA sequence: TGTGCCAGCAGTTTACGTAGGCCCCAGGACGAGCAGTACTTC.

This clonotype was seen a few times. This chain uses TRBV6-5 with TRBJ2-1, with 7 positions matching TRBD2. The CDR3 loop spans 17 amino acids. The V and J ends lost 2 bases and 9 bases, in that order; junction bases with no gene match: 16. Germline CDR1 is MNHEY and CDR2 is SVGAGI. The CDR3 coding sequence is TGTGCCAGCAGTTACCCTAGCTCCGGACCGGGAGGCGGTGAGCAGTTCTTC. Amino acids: CASSYPSSGPGGGEQFF.

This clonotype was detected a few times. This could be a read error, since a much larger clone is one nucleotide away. The CDR3 protein is CASSALPGGYNEQFF. CDR3 nucleotide sequence: TGTGCCAGCAGCGCACTACCGGGAGGGTACAATGAGCAGTTCTTC. This rearrangement joins TRBV7-3 to TRBJ2-1; TRBD2 aligns across 8 bases. The CDR3 sequence is 15 residues long. V lost 5 bases, J lost 4 bases, and 7 bases stayed unmatched. Germline V lookup: CDR1 SGHTA, CDR2 FQGTGA.

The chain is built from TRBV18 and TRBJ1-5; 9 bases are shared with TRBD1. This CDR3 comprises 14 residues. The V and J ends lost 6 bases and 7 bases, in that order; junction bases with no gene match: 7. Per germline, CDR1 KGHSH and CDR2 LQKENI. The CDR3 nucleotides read TGTGCCAGCTCCTTACAGGGGGCTCGGCAGCCCCAGCATTTT. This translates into CASSLQGARQPQHF.

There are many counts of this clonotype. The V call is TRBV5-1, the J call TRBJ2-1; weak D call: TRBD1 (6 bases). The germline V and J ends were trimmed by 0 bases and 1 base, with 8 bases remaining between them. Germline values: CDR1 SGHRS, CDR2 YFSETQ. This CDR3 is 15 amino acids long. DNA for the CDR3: TGCGCCAGCAGCTTGGGGCAGGGGTCCTACAATGAGCAGTTCTTC. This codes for CASSLGQGSYNEQFF.

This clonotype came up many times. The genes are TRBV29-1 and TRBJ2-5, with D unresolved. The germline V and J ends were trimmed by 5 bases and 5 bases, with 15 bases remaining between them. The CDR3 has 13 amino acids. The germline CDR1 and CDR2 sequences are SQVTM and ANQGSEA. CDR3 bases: TGCAGCGTTAACCACTATCTGGGGGAGACCCAGTACTTC. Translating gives CSVNHYLGETQYF.

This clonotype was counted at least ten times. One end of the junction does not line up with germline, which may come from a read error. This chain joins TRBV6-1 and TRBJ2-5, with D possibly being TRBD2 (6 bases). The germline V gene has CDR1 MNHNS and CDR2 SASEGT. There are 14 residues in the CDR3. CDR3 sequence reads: CASSEGTFRETQYF. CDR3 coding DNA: TGTGCCAGCAGCGAAGGGACTTTCCGAGAGACCCAGTACTTC.

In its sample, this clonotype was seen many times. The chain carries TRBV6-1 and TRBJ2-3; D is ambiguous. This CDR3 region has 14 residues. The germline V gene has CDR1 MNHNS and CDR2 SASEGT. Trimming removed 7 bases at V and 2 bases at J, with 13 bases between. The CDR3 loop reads CASMSRLHTDTQYF. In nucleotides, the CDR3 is TGTGCCAGCATGTCAAGACTCCACACAGATACGCAGTATTTT.

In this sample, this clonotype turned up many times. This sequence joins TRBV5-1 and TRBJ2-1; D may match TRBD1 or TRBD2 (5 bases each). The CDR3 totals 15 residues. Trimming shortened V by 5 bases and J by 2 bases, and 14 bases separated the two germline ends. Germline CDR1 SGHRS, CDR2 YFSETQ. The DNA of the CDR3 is TGCGCCAGCAGGGCTGGGGGACGTACCTACAATGAGCAGTTCTTC. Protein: CASRAGGRTYNEQFF.

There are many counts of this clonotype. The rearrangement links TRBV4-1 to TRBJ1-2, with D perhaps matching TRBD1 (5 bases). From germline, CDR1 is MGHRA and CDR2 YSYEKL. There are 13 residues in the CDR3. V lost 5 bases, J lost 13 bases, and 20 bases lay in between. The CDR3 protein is CASSDLRDLRVTF. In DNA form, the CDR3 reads TGCGCCAGCAGCGATTTGCGGGACCTCCGGGTCACCTTC.

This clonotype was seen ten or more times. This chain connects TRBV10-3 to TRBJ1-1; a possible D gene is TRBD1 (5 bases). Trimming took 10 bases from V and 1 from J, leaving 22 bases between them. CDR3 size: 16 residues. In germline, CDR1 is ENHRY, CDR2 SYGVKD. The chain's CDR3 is CATRVGRERRNTEAFF. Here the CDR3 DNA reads TGTGCCACCCGAGTGGGCAGGGAGAGAAGGAACACTGAAGCTTTCTTT.

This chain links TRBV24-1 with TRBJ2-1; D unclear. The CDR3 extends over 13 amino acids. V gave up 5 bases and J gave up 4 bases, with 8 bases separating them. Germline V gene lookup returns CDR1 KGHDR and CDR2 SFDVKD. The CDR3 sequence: CATSGPGYNEQFF. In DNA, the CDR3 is TGTGCCACCAGTGGTCCGGGTTACAATGAGCAGTTCTTC.

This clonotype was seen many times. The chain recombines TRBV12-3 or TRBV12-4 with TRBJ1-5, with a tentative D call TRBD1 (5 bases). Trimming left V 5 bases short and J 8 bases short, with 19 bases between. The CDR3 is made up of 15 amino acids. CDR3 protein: CASSEGRQRGKPQHF. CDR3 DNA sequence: TGTGCCAGCAGTGAAGGAAGACAGCGAGGAAAGCCCCAGCATTTT.

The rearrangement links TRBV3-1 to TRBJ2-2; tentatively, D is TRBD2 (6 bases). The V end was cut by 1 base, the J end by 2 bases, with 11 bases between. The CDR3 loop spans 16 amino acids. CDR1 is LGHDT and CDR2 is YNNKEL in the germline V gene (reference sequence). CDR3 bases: TGTGCCAGCAGCCAAGTTATAGCGGCCAACACCGGGGAGCTGTTTTTT. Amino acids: CASSQVIAANTGELFF.

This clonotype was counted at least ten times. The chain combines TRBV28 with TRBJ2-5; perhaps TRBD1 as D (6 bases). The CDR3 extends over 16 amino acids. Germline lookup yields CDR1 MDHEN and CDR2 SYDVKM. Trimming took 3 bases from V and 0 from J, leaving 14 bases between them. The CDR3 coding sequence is TGTGCCAGCAGTTTTACGGGACATACGTACCAAGAGACCCAGTACTTC. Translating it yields CASSFTGHTYQETQYF.

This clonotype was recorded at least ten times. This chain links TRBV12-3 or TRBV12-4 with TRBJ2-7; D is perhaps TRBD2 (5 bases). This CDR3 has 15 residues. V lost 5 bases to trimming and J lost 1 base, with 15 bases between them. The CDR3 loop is CASSLTWTGSYEQYF. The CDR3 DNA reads TGTGCCAGCAGTCTCACTTGGACGGGGTCCTACGAGCAGTACTTC.

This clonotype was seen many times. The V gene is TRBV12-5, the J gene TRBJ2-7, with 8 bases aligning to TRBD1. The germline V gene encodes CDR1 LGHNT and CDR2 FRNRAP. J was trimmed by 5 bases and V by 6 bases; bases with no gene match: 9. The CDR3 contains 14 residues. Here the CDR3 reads CASGQGQGNNEQYF. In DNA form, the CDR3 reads TGTGCTAGTGGCCAAGGACAGGGAAATAACGAGCAGTACTTC.